This T cell receptor beta chain was captured by sequencing in a study of human T cells and chemical hapten exposure. Study information: Each patient's scalp received weekly diphenylcyclopropenone throughout the approximately 25-week study. Patients having alopecia areata, totalis or universalis were mostly female.

This sample's time point: patch test 1, 2 weeks after DPC sensitization. Treatment noted: therapeutic diphenylcyclopropenone sensitization with weekly scalp DPC. About this clonotype itself: What it binds is unknown.

General study points: No change in TCRs above 1 in 1000 frequency was produced by DPC sensitization.

Library preparation tagged each individual cDNA molecule with a unique molecular identifier. TCRdb called the RACE reads again in MiXCR, with one record for every CDR3 protein. The sample comprises roughly 100,000 distinct CDR3 sequences, 8% to 13% of which are singletons, and roughly 3.2% rests with the top ten. CDR1 and CDR2 from the germline V gene are SQVTM and ANQGSEA. The V gene end was trimmed by 6 bases and the J gene end by 9 bases; junction bases not matched to a gene: 5. CDR3 length equals 12 residues. The sample in question was whole blood, obtained in connection with sensitization to the hapten diphenylcyclopropenone (DPC). The source is a woman aged 40 to 50 with alopecia areata. Some clones in this sample may be carry-over from other donors' samples. The chain couples TRBV29-1 to TRBJ2-1, with 10 bases matching TRBD2. Here the CDR3 reads CSVAGGGGEQFF. Written as DNA, the CDR3 is TGCAGCGTAGCGGGAGGGGGCGGTGAGCAGTTCTTC.